The 9 T cell receptor beta chains listed next were all sequenced from one sample in a study of T-cell memory formation after mild COVID-19 (dated by TCRdb to the early 2020s). The library relied on 5' RACE. This sample was sequenced with an Illumina NovaSeq 6000. The public reads were reprocessed in TCRdb via fastp at Q25 and MiXCR, keeping in-frame beta chains. Entries are consolidated by CDR3 protein sequence, retaining the most common genes and DNA. Across this sample there are around 470,000 distinct CDR3 sequences, with over 15% seen only once. 7.5% to 9.5% of the sample is taken by the ten largest. The sample taken for sequencing was PBMCs or a T cell subset sorted from them (not recorded which). These receptors originate from an adult woman who had mild COVID-19 (a few samples of this study predate the infection). The sample titles of this study are shuffled in the database, so cell type and time point are left out; the donor was told from shared clones.

This clonotype was picked up many times. The V call is TRBV28, the J call TRBJ2-7; D ambiguous. CDR1 and CDR2 (germline): MDHEN, SYDVKM. The CDR3 has 11 residues. Trimming removed 4 bases from V and 3 bases from J, with 4 bases in between. CDR3 nucleotide sequence: TGTGCCAGCAGTTCCCGCTACGAGCAGTACTTC. This encodes CASSSRYEQYF.

This rearrangement joins TRBV5-1 to TRBJ2-7, with D maybe TRBD1 (6 bases). There are 17 residues in the CDR3. CDR1 is SGHRS and CDR2 is YFSETQ in the germline V gene. V lost 4 bases, J lost 3 bases, and 23 bases lay in between. The CDR3 sequence is CASSPTDTRPGDYEQYF. The CDR3 bases are TGCGCCAGCAGCCCGACGGACACACGGCCAGGGGACTACGAGCAGTACTTC. Looking up the rest from reference TRBV5-1 and TRBJ2-7 gives the full variable domain: KAGVTQTPRYLIKTRGQQVTLSCSPISGHRSVSWYQQTPGQGLQFLFEYFSETQRNKGNFPGRFSGRQFSNSRSEMNVSTLELGDSALYLCASSPTDTRPGDYEQYFGPGTRLTVT.

This clonotype was observed once. The CDR3: CSARGPGGGNTIYF. The CDR3 coding sequence is TGCAGTGCTAGAGGCCCGGGTGGCGGAAACACCATATATTTT. V is TRBV20-1 and J is TRBJ1-3; D remains unclear. This CDR3 region has 14 residues. Germline loops: CDR1 DFQATT, CDR2 SNEGSKA (reference sequence). V was shortened by 1 base and J by 4 bases, with 11 bases between the two germline ends.

This clonotype was seen more than once but under ten times. The V gene is TRBV12-3 or TRBV12-4, the J gene TRBJ2-7, with 10 bases fitting TRBD2. J gave up 6 bases and V 5 bases, and 7 bases lay outside the gene matches. CDR3 length equals 14 residues. CDR3 in DNA: TGTGCCAGCAGTCGTCTAGCGGGAGTAGGCGAGCAGTACTTC. Its translation: CASSRLAGVGEQYF.

A few counts support this clonotype. The rearrangement uses TRBV9 and TRBJ2-2, with D maybe TRBD2 (5 bases). Germline CDR1 and CDR2: SGDLS and YYNGEE. This CDR3 has 17 residues. V dropped 1 base and J dropped 4 bases, with 17 bases sitting between them. CDR3 DNA: TGTGCCAGCAGCGTATCAAATTCGGGGTTTAGCACCGGGGAGCTGTTTTTT. It yields the protein CASSVSNSGFSTGELFF.

The chain recombines TRBV24-1 with TRBJ2-3, with D perhaps matching TRBD1 (5 bases). The CDR3 is 15 residues long. Germline assignment: CDR1 KGHDR and CDR2 SFDVKD. Trimming removed 6 bases from V and 1 base from J, with 13 bases in between. The CDR3 sequence is CATSPQGRGTDTQYF. The CDR3 bases are TGTGCCACCAGTCCCCAGGGCAGGGGCACAGATACGCAGTATTTT.

This clonotype was found once. The chain joins TRBV5-6 to TRBJ1-1, with 9 bases identical to TRBD1. The J segment lost 5 bases and the V segment lost 5 bases, leaving 10 bases of the junction unmatched. The V gene's germline CDR1 is SGHDT and CDR2 YYEEEE. The CDR3 runs to 15 residues. CDR3 region: CASRYLRDRDTEAFF. CDR3 DNA: TGTGCCAGCAGATACCTCCGGGACAGGGATACTGAAGCTTTCTTT.

The chain links TRBV29-1 to TRBJ2-3, with D tentatively TRBD1 (6 bases). The CDR3 sequence is 13 residues long. From germline, CDR1 is SQVTM and CDR2 ANQGSEA. The V and J ends lost 3 bases and 5 bases respectively, with 12 bases between them. CDR3 in DNA: TGCAGCGTTGACACAGGGTCAGTAGATACGCAGTATTTT. Translated: CSVDTGSVDTQYF.

This clonotype showed up many times. The rearrangement joins TRBV12-3 or TRBV12-4 to TRBJ1-5; 10 bases fit TRBD1. The ends lost 3 bases at V and 2 bases at J; junction bases unmatched: 4. This CDR3 region has 16 residues. CDR3 DNA: TGTGCCAGCAGTTTTGGCGGGACAGGGGGCAATCAGCCCCAGCATTTT. It translates to CASSFGGTGGNQPQHF.